This T cell receptor beta chain was found in a study of identical twins. TCRdb reprocessed the 5' RACE reads via MiXCR and lists one record per CDR3 protein. The sample has 500,000 to 700,000 distinct CDR3 sequences, around 7.5% seen once. There are a few counts of this clonotype. CDR3 length: 13 amino acids. Germline V gives CDR1 SQVTM, CDR2 ANQGSEA. The germline V and J ends were trimmed by 7 bases and 4 bases, with 16 bases remaining between them. Separately, the same data were catalogued under a study of yellow fever vaccine responses in identical twins.

The sequenced sample was PBMCs. The chain combines TRBV29-1 with TRBJ1-2; D may be TRBD1 (5 bases). The sequence was collected from a woman younger than 30 in good health. DNA for the CDR3: TGCAGCGGAAGGGTATCAGGGACCTATGGCTACACCTTC. Encoded protein: CSGRVSGTYGYTF.